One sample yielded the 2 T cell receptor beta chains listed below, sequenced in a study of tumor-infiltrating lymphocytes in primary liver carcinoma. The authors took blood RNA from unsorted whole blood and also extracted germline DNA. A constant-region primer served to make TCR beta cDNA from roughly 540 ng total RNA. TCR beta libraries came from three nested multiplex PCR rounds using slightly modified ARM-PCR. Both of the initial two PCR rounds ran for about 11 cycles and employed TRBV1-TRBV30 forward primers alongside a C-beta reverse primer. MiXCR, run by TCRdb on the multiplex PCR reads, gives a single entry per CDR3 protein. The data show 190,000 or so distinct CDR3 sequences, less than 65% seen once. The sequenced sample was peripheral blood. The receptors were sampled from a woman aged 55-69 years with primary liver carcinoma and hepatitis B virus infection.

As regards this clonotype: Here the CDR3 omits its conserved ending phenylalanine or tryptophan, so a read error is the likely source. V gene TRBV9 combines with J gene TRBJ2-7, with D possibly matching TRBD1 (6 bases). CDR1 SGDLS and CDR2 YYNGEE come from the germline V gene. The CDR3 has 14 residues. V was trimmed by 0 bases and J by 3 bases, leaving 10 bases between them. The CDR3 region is CASSVARDNYEQYS. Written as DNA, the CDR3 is TGTGCCAGCAGCGTAGCTCGGGACAACTACGAGCAGTACTCC.

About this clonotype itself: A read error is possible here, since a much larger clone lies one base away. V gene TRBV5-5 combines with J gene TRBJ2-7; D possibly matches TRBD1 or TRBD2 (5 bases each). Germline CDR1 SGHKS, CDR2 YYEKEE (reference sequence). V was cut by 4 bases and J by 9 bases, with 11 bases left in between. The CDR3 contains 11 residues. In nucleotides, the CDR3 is TGTGCCAGCAGCCGCCTCGGGGCGCAGTACTTC. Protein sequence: CASSRLGAQYF.